The present TCR beta chain was sequenced within a study of T cell repertoires and leukemia-associated antigens (dated by TCRdb to the late 2010s). Notes on the research overall: Per sample, about 5.1 to 7 million read pairs and about 3.3 to 5.0 million effective reads were obtained, for about 15 million effective reads in total. In vitro peptide stimulation of healthy T cells was used with the aim of identifying the antigen recognized by a TCR Vbeta21 clone previously found in CML patients. Study-wide conclusions, independent of this receptor: The four groups showed no significant differences in numbers of Vbeta genes (roughly 60), Jbeta genes (approximately 15), VDJ rearrangements, or unique CDR3s. The antigen specificity and function of the expanded clones were not directly tested, and further investigation of both was required.

CD3+ T cells were initially rested overnight at less than 3 million cells/mL in RPMI 1640 lacking fetal bovine serum. CD3+ T cells were isolated from PBMCs with MACS immunomagnetic beads following the manufacturer's instructions. Total RNA was extracted from the cultured T cells using TRIzol reagent. 5' rapid amplification of cDNA ends (5'RACE) was used to amplify TCRbeta libraries from RNA. Library concentration and integrity were checked with Qubit, an Agilent instrument, and quantitative PCR before sequencing. Qualified libraries were sequenced on Illumina HiSeq or MiSeq by a commercial service provider. Regarding the original processing steps: TCR sequences in each sample were identified using MiXCR version 1.8.2. To qualify, a clone needed a CDR3 longer than four amino acids, an in-frame nucleotide length, and no stop codon. An effective read was defined as a read containing the complete CDR3 structure. Validation of expanded clones was performed by RT-PCR with 24 Vbeta primers, GeneScan spectratyping, and Sanger sequencing. TCRdb reran the public reads through fastp at Q25 and MiXCR, keeping productive beta chains. Rows with a matching CDR3 protein are joined into one entry that keeps the most common DNA and genes. These V and J calls derive from TCRdb rather than the authors' analysis. Recorded for this sample are about 10,000 distinct CDR3 sequences; roughly 43% of them occurred a single time. Roughly a quarter of the sample lies in the top ten.

On this clonotype: Its antigen remains undetermined. No quality values exist for individual bases; no much larger clone is one base distant.

As encoded in the germline V gene (reference sequence), CDR1 is SEHNR while CDR2 is FQNEAQ. Including cysteine and phenylalanine, the CDR3 has 11 amino acids. The retained sequence is limited to the CDR3, 33 bases, with the frame set at the first base. At the junction V is shortened by 11 bases and J by 11 bases, with 16 bases in between. This TCR derives from a female donor in good health. Source material: CD3+ T cells sorted from blood and cultured. The receptor chain draws on TRBV7-9 and TRBJ2-1; the D gene is tentatively TRBD1 or TRBD2, each matching 5 bases. In nucleotides, the sequence is TGTGCCGTCCAGGGCGGGCAACAGCAGTTCTTC. This yields the protein CAVQGGQQQFF.